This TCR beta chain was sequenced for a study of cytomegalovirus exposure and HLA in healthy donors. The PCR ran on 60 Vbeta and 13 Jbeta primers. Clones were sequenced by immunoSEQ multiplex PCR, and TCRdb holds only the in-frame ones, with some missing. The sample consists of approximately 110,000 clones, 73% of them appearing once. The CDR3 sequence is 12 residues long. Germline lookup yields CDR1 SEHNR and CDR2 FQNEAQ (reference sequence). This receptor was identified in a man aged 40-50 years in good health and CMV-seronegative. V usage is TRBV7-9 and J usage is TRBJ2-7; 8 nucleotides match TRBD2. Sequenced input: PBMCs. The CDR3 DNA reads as TGTTCCGGCGGGGGGCAGGGCCACGAGCAGTACTTC. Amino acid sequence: CSGGGQGHEQYF.